The 27 T cell receptor beta chains below come from one sample, sequenced in a study of cytomegalovirus exposure and HLA in healthy donors (dated by TCRdb to between 2016 and 2019). Library creation used the immunoSEQ multiplex PCR assay. The immuneACCESS repertoire file appears here via TCRdb, limited to in-frame rearrangements. These files lack a portion of the clones; in checked studies, under half of the deficit traces to unresolved V genes, and the cause of the others is not known. In this sample the table shows 300,000 to 350,000 clones, 70% to 90% of which occur a single time. Around 0.96% of the sample rests with the top ten. The specimen was PBMCs. These receptors were obtained from a man between 25 and 39 years old in good health and CMV-seronegative.

This clone was recorded only once. This chain uses TRBV15 with TRBJ2-1; tentatively, D is TRBD2 (7 bases). There are 16 residues in the CDR3. The V end lost 4 bases, the J end lost 5 bases, and 18 bases lay between the germline ends. From germline, CDR1 is LNHNV and CDR2 YYDKDF (reference sequence). For the CDR3, the DNA is TGTGCCACCAGCACCATAATGGAGGGGGGGAACAATGAGCAGTTCTTC. Protein: CATSTIMEGGNNEQFF. Supplemented by reference TRBV15 and TRBJ2-1, the full variable domain reads DAMVIQNPRYQVTQFGKPVTLSCSQTLNHNVMYWYQQKSSQAPKLLFHYYDKDFNNEADTPDNFQSRRPNTSFCFLDIRSPGLGDTAMYLCATSTIMEGGNNEQFFGPGTRLTVL.

The chain recombines TRBV30 with TRBJ2-7; tentatively, D is TRBD1 (6 bases). Germline loops: CDR1 GTSNPN, CDR2 SVGIG (reference sequence). The CDR3 is 14 residues long. The V end lost 0 bases, the J end lost 6 bases, and 15 bases lay between the germline ends. The chain's CDR3 is CAWSVNRATSEQYF. The CDR3 bases are TGTGCCTGGAGTGTAAACAGGGCGACCAGCGAGCAGTACTTC.

As DNA, the CDR3 is TGTGCCAGCAGCTTTAGTGACTATGGCTACACCTTC. Its translation is CASSFSDYGYTF. This sequence joins TRBV5-8 and TRBJ1-2, with D unclear. The CDR3 is 12 amino acids. The V and J ends lost 2 bases and 3 bases respectively, with 5 bases between them. Germline CDR1 SGHTS, CDR2 YDEGEE.

V usage is TRBV19 and J usage is TRBJ2-3; a weak D match, TRBD1 (6 bases). Germline loops: CDR1 LNHDA, CDR2 SQIVND (reference sequence). There are 15 residues in the CDR3. Trimming removed 3 bases at V and 2 bases at J, with 12 bases between. This CDR3 reads CASSMRTGPTDTQYF. CDR3 DNA: TGTGCCAGTAGTATGAGAACAGGGCCCACAGATACGCAGTATTTT.

The chain is built from TRBV7-8 and TRBJ2-6; D may be TRBD2 (6 bases). The germline CDR1 and CDR2 sequences are SGHVS and FQNEAQ. Deletions cut 1 base from V and 4 bases from J, with 8 bases between. The length of the CDR3 is 15 residues. The CDR3 reads CASSLGGAGANVLTF. DNA for the CDR3: TGTGCCAGCAGCTTAGGCGGGGCAGGGGCCAACGTCCTGACTTTC.

On this clone: Other DNA sequences from this sample encode an identical CDR3 as well. The V and J genes are TRBV11-3 and TRBJ2-5; 13 nucleotides line up with TRBD2. Germline trimming cut 5 bases from V and 5 bases from J; bases unmatched to any gene: 8. The CDR3 consists of 16 residues. The V gene's germline CDR1 is SGHNT and CDR2 YENEEA. The CDR3 region has the DNA TGTGCCAGCAGCCCGGGACTAGCGGGGAAGGTGGAGACCCAGTACTTC. Its protein product is CASSPGLAGKVETQYF.

This clone is a singleton in its sample. This chain uses TRBV5-1 with TRBJ2-5; 12 bases agree with TRBD2. This CDR3 is built from 15 residues. With V trimmed by 6 bases and J by 5 bases, 8 bases remained unmatched. Looked up from germline, CDR1 is SGHRS and CDR2 is YFSETQ. CDR3 sequence (DNA): TGCGCCAGCATGGAACCTAGCGGGGGGGCTGAGACCCAGTACTTC. It specifies CASMEPSGGAETQYF.

The chain joins TRBV2 to TRBJ2-5, with 8 positions matching TRBD2. The V segment lost 8 bases and the J segment 7 bases; nucleotides outside the gene matches: 15. Germline CDR1 and CDR2: SNHLY and FYNNEI. This CDR3 comprises 15 residues. CDR3 nucleotide sequence: TGTGCCAGCTTAACAAAGTATGACAGCGGGGGGACCCAGTACTTC. Residues: CASLTKYDSGGTQYF.

The rearrangement joins TRBV25-1 to TRBJ2-2, with TRBD2 as a possible D gene (5 bases). This CDR3 has 16 amino acids. The V end was cut by 3 bases, the J end by 8 bases, with 19 bases between. Germline assignment: CDR1 MGHDK and CDR2 SYGVNS. DNA of the CDR3: TGTGCCAGCAGTGAGAGGGCTGGACCCTCGGGGGGGGAGCTGTTTTTT. Translated: CASSERAGPSGGELFF.

The chain has TRBV5-1 and TRBJ2-2, with D possibly matching TRBD2 (5 bases). The V and J ends lost 3 bases and 5 bases respectively, with 14 bases between them. CDR3 length equals 15 residues. The germline V gene has CDR1 SGHRS and CDR2 YFSETQ. CDR3 sequence reads: CASSSPSLRTGELFF. In DNA form, the CDR3 reads TGCGCCAGCAGCTCACCTAGCCTGAGGACCGGGGAGCTGTTTTTT.

The gene calls are TRBV6-1 and TRBJ1-1; D may be TRBD1 (6 bases). Germline CDR1 MNHNS, CDR2 SASEGT. Trimming removed 8 bases at V and 10 bases at J, with 20 bases between. The CDR3 runs to 13 residues. The DNA for the CDR3 is TGTGCCAGCCCCCTCGATTTCGGGGGGCGAGCTTTCTTT. Its protein is CASPLDFGGRAFF.

This clone appeared a single time. CDR3 DNA sequence: TGTGCCAGTAGTCGTCGGGTCACCGGGGAGCTGTTTTTT. The encoded protein is CASSRRVTGELFF. The gene calls are TRBV19 and TRBJ2-2; unclear D gene. From germline, CDR1 is LNHDA and CDR2 SQIVND (reference sequence). The CDR3 is made up of 13 amino acids. V shed 5 bases and J shed 4 bases, with 8 bases lying between them.

This clone was detected only a few times. V and J are TRBV5-5 and TRBJ1-4; D not resolved. Trimming pared 1 base from V and 4 bases from J, leaving 11 bases between. Looked up from germline, CDR1 is SGHKS and CDR2 is YYEKEE (reference sequence). The CDR3 totals 15 residues. The CDR3 protein is CASSLFGGNNEKLFF. CDR3 DNA: TGTGCCAGCAGCTTGTTTGGAGGGAATAATGAAAAACTGTTTTTT.

This sequence joins TRBV7-9 and TRBJ1-5; D is perhaps TRBD1 (6 bases). The length of the CDR3 is 13 residues. Per germline, CDR1 SEHNR and CDR2 FQNEAQ (reference sequence). Trimming stripped 5 bases from V and 4 bases from J, with 9 bases between. As DNA, the CDR3 is TGTGCCAGCAGCAAACAGGGTAATCAGCCCCAGCATTTT. Its translation is CASSKQGNQPQHF.

The chain uses TRBV11-2 and TRBJ1-6; 9 bases match TRBD1. Germline CDR1 reads SGHAT; CDR2 reads FQNNGV. J lost 0 bases, V lost 5 bases, and 5 bases had no gene match. CDR3 length: 17 amino acids. DNA of the CDR3: TGTGCCAGCAGCCCAGCGGGACAGGGCTCCTATAATTCACCCCTCCACTTT. As protein: CASSPAGQGSYNSPLHF.

The rearrangement links TRBV7-6 to TRBJ2-7; D is perhaps TRBD1 (5 bases). The V and J ends lost 1 base and 3 bases respectively, with 13 bases between them. Germline V gene lookup returns CDR1 SGHVS and CDR2 FNYEAQ. CDR3 size: 15 residues. The CDR3 loop is CASSLEGGQSYEQYF. Here the CDR3 DNA reads TGTGCCAGCAGCTTAGAGGGCGGACAAAGCTACGAGCAGTACTTC. Full variable domain (remainder filled in from reference TRBV7-6 and TRBJ2-7): GAGVSQSPRYKVTKRGQDVALRCDPISGHVSLYWYRQALGQGPEFLTYFNYEAQQDKSGLPNDRFSAERPEGSISTLTIQRTEQRDSAMYRCASSLEGGQSYEQYFGPGTRLTVT.

CDR3: CASSPNRGSGNTIYF. CDR3 DNA: TGTGCCAGCAGTCCCAACAGGGGCTCTGGAAACACCATATATTTT. J is TRBJ1-3 and V is TRBV27; 7 bases fit TRBD1. This CDR3 comprises 15 residues. Germline CDR1 reads MNHEY; CDR2 reads SMNVEV (reference sequence). The J segment lost 0 bases and the V segment lost 5 bases, leaving 4 bases of the junction unmatched.

The chain links TRBV4-2 to TRBJ2-3, with 9 bases lining up with TRBD2. Germline loops: CDR1 LGHNA, CDR2 YNFKEQ. After removal of 2 bases from V and 6 bases from J, the junction contained 6 bases not matched to a gene. The CDR3 length is 15 residues. The CDR3 reads CASSQTSGGKDTQYF. The CDR3 region has the DNA TGTGCCAGCAGCCAAACAAGCGGGGGGAAGGATACGCAGTATTTT.

The chain is built from TRBV2 and TRBJ1-5; 7 bases line up with TRBD1. The length of the CDR3 is 14 residues. The germline CDR1 and CDR2 sequences are SNHLY and FYNNEI. Trimming cost V 6 bases and J 5 bases; bases outside gene matches: 7. CDR3 protein: CASSRDRDYQPQHF. As DNA, the CDR3 is TGTGCCAGCAGCCGAGACAGGGACTATCAGCCCCAGCATTTT.

The chain combines TRBV5-1 with TRBJ2-7, with 10 bases identical to TRBD1. V shed 5 bases and J 2 bases; nucleotides not matched to a gene: 10. The CDR3 extends over 16 amino acids. The V gene's germline CDR1 is SGHRS and CDR2 YFSETQ. The CDR3 sequence is CASSRSRDRGTYEQYF. Written as DNA, the CDR3 is TGCGCCAGCAGTAGAAGCCGGGACAGGGGCACCTACGAGCAGTACTTC.

The V call is TRBV4-3, the J call TRBJ1-2, with 8 positions matching TRBD1. V was clipped by 4 bases and J by 5 bases; unmatched bases: 3. Germline CDR1 and CDR2: LGHNA and YSLEER. This CDR3 is built from 13 residues. As DNA, the CDR3 is TGCGCCAGCAGCCTGACAGGGGCGTATGGCTACACCTTC. Amino acids: CASSLTGAYGYTF.

The CDR3 region has the DNA TGTGCCAGTAGGGGGACACTCTCCTACGAGCAGTACTTC. Translation gives CASRGTLSYEQYF. The gene calls are TRBV19 and TRBJ2-7; possibly TRBD1 for D (6 bases). Trimming cost V 6 bases and J 0 bases, with 9 bases left between them. Germline CDR1 LNHDA, CDR2 SQIVND (reference sequence). The length of the CDR3 is 13 residues.

This clone was found a few times. This chain joins TRBV6-6 and TRBJ1-2, with 7 bases fitting TRBD1. There are 14 residues in the CDR3. CDR1 and CDR2 from the germline V gene are MNHNY and SVGAGI (reference sequence). V lost 7 bases, J lost 8 bases, and 13 bases stayed unmatched. CDR3 region: CASTPAGTENGYTF. As DNA, the CDR3 is TGTGCCAGCACCCCAGCCGGGACAGAGAACGGCTACACCTTC.

This rearrangement joins TRBV19 to TRBJ2-3, with 9 bases lining up with TRBD2. Germline CDR1 reads LNHDA; CDR2 reads SQIVND (reference sequence). This CDR3 has 19 amino acids. Germline trimming cut 1 base from V and 3 bases from J; bases unmatched to any gene: 14. The CDR3 loop is CASSIGVKRSGGNTDTQYF. For the CDR3, the DNA is TGTGCCAGTAGTATAGGCGTGAAGCGGAGCGGGGGGAATACAGATACGCAGTATTTT.

The chain has TRBV11-2 and TRBJ2-5, with 10 bases fitting TRBD2. The ends lost 0 bases at V and 2 bases at J; junction bases unmatched: 9. This CDR3 has 18 amino acids. Germline V lookup: CDR1 SGHAT, CDR2 FQNNGV. The CDR3 DNA is TGTGCCAGCAGCTTAGATAGGTCGTGGACTAGCGGTCAAGAGACCCAGTACTTC. Translated, it gives CASSLDRSWTSGQETQYF.

The rearrangement uses TRBV4-3 and TRBJ1-4, with 8 bases aligning to TRBD1. Germline values: CDR1 LGHNA, CDR2 YSLEER. V dropped 0 bases and J dropped 3; count of bases not matched to a gene: 0. The CDR3 consists of 15 residues. The CDR3 spells CASSQETGANEKLFF. The DNA of the CDR3 is TGCGCCAGCAGCCAAGAGACAGGGGCTAATGAAAAACTGTTTTTT.

The chain has TRBV15 and TRBJ1-4, with D hard to call. The CDR3 has 16 residues. Trimming took off 5 bases at V and 4 bases at J, with 17 bases between the two ends. Per germline, CDR1 LNHNV and CDR2 YYDKDF (reference sequence). The CDR3 DNA sequence: TGTGCCACCAGCGTTAATTCGGGAAGGATTAATGAAAAACTGTTTTTT. Encoded protein: CATSVNSGRINEKLFF.